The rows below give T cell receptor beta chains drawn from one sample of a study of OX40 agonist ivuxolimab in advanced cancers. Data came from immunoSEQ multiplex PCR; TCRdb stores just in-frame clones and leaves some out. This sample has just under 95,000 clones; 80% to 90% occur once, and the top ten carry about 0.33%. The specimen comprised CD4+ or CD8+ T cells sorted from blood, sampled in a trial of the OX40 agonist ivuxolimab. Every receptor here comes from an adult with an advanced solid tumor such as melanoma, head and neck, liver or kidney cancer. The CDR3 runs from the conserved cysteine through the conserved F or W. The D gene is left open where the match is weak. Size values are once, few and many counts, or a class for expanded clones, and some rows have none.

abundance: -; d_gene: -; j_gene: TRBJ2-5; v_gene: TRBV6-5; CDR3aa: CASSYGPRNQETQYF; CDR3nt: TGTGCCAGCAGTTACGGGCCGCGAAACCAAGAGACCCAGTACTTC
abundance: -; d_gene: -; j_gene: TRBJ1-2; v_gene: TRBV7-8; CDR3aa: CASSLERTAYGYTF; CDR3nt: TGTGCCAGCAGCCTAGAGAGGACAGCCTATGGCTACACCTTC
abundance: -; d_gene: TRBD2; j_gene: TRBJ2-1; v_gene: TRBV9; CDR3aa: CASSPRPSSGVYNEQFF; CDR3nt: TGTGCCAGCAGCCCTCGTCCCTCTAGCGGGGTCTACAATGAGCAGTTCTTC
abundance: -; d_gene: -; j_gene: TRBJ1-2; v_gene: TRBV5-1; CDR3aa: CASSFRTQVDGYTF; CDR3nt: TGCGCCAGCAGCTTCCGGACTCAAGTCGATGGCTACACCTTC
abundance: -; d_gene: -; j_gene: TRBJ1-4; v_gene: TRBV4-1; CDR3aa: CASSAGPENEKLFF; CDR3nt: TGCGCCAGCAGCGCGGGTCCGGAAAATGAAAAACTGTTTTTT
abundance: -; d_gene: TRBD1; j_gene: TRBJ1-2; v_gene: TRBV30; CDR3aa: CAWSATGDRANGYTF; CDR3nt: TGTGCCTGGAGTGCCACCGGGGACAGGGCTAATGGCTACACCTTC
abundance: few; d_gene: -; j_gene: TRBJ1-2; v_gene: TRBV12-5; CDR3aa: CASGTTDFHGYTF; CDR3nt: TGTGCTAGTGGTACGACAGATTTCCATGGCTACACCTTC
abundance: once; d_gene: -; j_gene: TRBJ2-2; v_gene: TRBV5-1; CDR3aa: CASSPWGGTASFTGELFF; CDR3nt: TGCGCCAGCAGCCCTTGGGGAGGGACAGCCTCTTTCACCGGGGAGCTGTTTTTT
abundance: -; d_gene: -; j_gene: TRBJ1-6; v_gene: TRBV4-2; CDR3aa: CASSQETSSFSSYNSPLHF; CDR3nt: TGTGCCAGCAGCCAAGAGACATCAAGTTTTAGTTCCTATAATTCACCCCTCCACTTT
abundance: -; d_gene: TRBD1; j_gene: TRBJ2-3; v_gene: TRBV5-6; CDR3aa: CASSWFRDRDPDTQYF; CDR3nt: TGTGCCAGCAGCTGGTTCCGGGACAGGGACCCAGATACGCAGTATTTT
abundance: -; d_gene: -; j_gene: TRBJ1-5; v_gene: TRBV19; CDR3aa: CASVTPGSGQPQHF; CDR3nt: TGTGCCAGTGTCACCCCGGGGTCAGGGCAGCCCCAGCATTTT
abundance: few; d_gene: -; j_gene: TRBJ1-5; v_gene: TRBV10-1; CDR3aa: CASSESSGRQHF; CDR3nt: TGCGCCAGCAGTGAGTCATCGGGACGCCAGCATTTT
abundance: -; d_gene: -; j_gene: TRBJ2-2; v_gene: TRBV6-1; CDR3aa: CASSADRKLGELFF; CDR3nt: TGTGCCAGCAGTGCCGACAGGAAACTTGGGGAGCTGTTTTTT
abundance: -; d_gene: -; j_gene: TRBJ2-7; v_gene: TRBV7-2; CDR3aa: CASSLGSGQPYEQYF; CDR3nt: TGTGCCAGCAGCTTAGGGTCGGGCCAGCCCTACGAGCAGTACTTC
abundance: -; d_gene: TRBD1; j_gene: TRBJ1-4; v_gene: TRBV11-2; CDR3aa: CASSSQGGANEKLFF; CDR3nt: TGTGCCAGCAGCTCGCAGGGGGGCGCTAATGAAAAACTGTTTTTT
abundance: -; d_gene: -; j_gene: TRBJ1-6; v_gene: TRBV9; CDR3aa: CASSPSGGYNSPLHF; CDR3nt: TGTGCCAGCAGCCCAAGTGGGGGTTATAATTCACCCCTCCACTTT